This T cell receptor beta chain comes out of a study of brain T cells in children with intractable seizures. Produced via immunoSEQ multiplex PCR; TCRdb's table is partial and in-frame only. The sample yields 110,000 or so clones, around 94% seen once. Trimming removed 6 bases at V and 5 bases at J, with 14 bases between. CDR1 and CDR2 (germline): MNHEY, SMNVEV (reference sequence). The CDR3 length is 14 residues. The receptor was derived from a boy younger than two with hemimegalencephaly and intractable seizures. V and J are TRBV27 and TRBJ2-1; D remains ambiguous. This sample comprised peripheral blood, obtained at surgery. The CDR3 DNA reads TGTGCCAGCAGCCCCTCCCCCCGGGACAATGAGCAGTTCTTC. Translating it yields CASSPSPRDNEQFF.